The rows below give T cell receptor beta chains drawn from one sample of a study of identifying expanded T cells in peripheral blood. TCRdb keeps only in-frame clones here, not all; method: immunoSEQ multiplex PCR. The table includes tens of thousands of clones, approximately 90% detected once. Sequencing was done on a sample of blood. All receptors derive from a person aged 18-69 years in good health. The CDR3 runs from the conserved cysteine through the conserved F or W. A D gene is named only where the DNA matches it firmly. Expanded clones are given a class, and other clones once, few, many or no size at all.

>NA|TRBJ2-2|TRBV9|NA
CASSVNNGAGELFF
TGTGCCAGCAGCGTAAATAATGGGGCCGGGGAGCTGTTTTTT
>once|TRBJ1-1|TRBV6-6|TRBD1
CASSPGQGAGGTEAFF
TGTGCCAGCAGCCCAGGACAGGGGGCAGGGGGGACTGAAGCTTTCTTT
>NA|TRBJ2-1|TRBV10-3|NA
CAISESMAADSYNEQFF
TGTGCCATCAGTGAGTCGATGGCAGCGGACTCCTACAATGAGCAGTTCTTC
>NA|TRBJ1-5|TRBV19|NA
CASSVDRDQPQHF
TGTGCCAGTAGTGTCGACAGAGATCAGCCCCAGCATTTT
>NA|TRBJ2-7|TRBV7-2|NA
CASSLAGGSYEQYF
TGTGCCAGCAGCTTAGCAGGGGGCTCCTACGAGCAGTACTTC
>NA|TRBJ1-1|TRBV6-5|NA
CASSYTTGGDEAFF
TGTGCCAGCAGTTACACGACAGGAGGTGATGAAGCTTTCTTT
>NA|TRBJ2-3|TRBV19|TRBD1
CASRDRRFATQYF
TGTGCCAGTAGGGACAGGAGGTTTGCTACGCAGTATTTT
>NA|TRBJ2-1|TRBV19|NA
CASSIEYLPGPEQFF
TGTGCCAGTAGTATAGAATATCTTCCGGGCCCCGAGCAGTTCTTC
>once|TRBJ1-6|TRBV5-4|NA
CASSLAESSYNSPLHF
TGTGCCAGCAGCTTGGCAGAGAGCTCCTATAATTCACCCCTCCACTTT
>once|TRBJ2-4|TRBV28|TRBD1
CASSSGQGQYF
TGTGCCAGCAGTTCTGGACAGGGACAGTACTTC
>NA|TRBJ1-2|TRBV6-5|NA
CASSEGSYGYTF
TGTGCCAGCAGTGAAGGTTCCTATGGCTACACCTTC
>NA|TRBJ1-2|TRBV5-6|TRBD1
CASSLLRGQGDYGYTF
TGTGCCAGCAGCCTACTCCGGGGACAGGGGGATTATGGCTACACCTTC
>NA|TRBJ2-3|TRBV6-6|TRBD2
CASSPSGTSTDTQYF
TGTGCCAGCAGTCCTAGCGGAACTAGCACAGATACGCAGTATTTT
>once|TRBJ2-3|TRBV5-4|NA
CASSLDAVDTQYF
TGTGCCAGCAGCTTGGATGCAGTAGATACGCAGTATTTT
>once|TRBJ1-5|TRBV27|NA
CASSSDRSSNQPQHF
TGTGCCAGCAGTTCCGACAGGTCAAGCAATCAGCCCCAGCATTTT
>NA|TRBJ2-1|TRBV11-2|NA
CASSHILNEQFF
TGTGCCAGCAGCCACATTTTAAATGAGCAGTTCTTC
>once|TRBJ2-7|TRBV7-2|TRBD2
CASSLAWTSGYEQYF
TGTGCCAGCAGCTTAGCGTGGACTAGCGGCTACGAGCAGTACTTC
>NA|TRBJ1-2|TRBV18|NA
CASSQSGANYGYTF
TGTGCCAGCTCTCAATCAGGGGCTAACTATGGCTACACCTTC
>NA|TRBJ2-3|TRBV10-3|NA
CAISKGGTDTQYF
TGTGCCATCAGCAAAGGGGGCACAGATACGCAGTATTTT
>NA|TRBJ1-2|TRBV5-1|TRBD1
CASSSGTGGEIYGYTF
TGCGCCAGCAGCTCCGGGACAGGGGGCGAAATCTATGGCTACACCTTC
>NA|TRBJ2-7|TRBV7-2|TRBD2
CASSLTSGSSYEQYF
TGTGCCAGCAGCTTGACTAGCGGGAGCTCCTACGAGCAGTACTTC
>once|TRBJ2-7|TRBV11-2|NA
CASRLGGNSYEQYF
TGTGCCAGCAGATTGGGCGGGAACTCCTACGAGCAGTACTTC
>medium-sized|TRBJ2-1|TRBV5-1|TRBD2
CASSRLAVNNEQFF
TGCGCCAGCAGTAGACTAGCGGTAAACAATGAGCAGTTCTTC
>NA|TRBJ2-3|TRBV7-2|NA
CASSFDGGGTDTQYF
TGTGCCAGCAGCTTCGATGGAGGGGGCACAGATACGCAGTATTTT
>NA|TRBJ2-3|TRBV7-2|TRBD2
CASSPSLAGYTDTQYF
TGTGCCAGCAGCCCGTCACTAGCGGGATACACAGATACGCAGTATTTT
>NA|TRBJ1-1|TRBV5-1|NA
CASSLGQTNTEAFF
TGCGCCAGCAGCTTGGGACAGACGAACACTGAAGCTTTCTTT
>NA|TRBJ2-7|TRBV5-1|NA
CASSPTGGQSYEQYF
TGCGCCAGCAGCCCGACGGGGGGCCAGTCCTACGAGCAGTACTTC
>NA|TRBJ1-3|TRBV15|TRBD1
CATSTRQGKSGNTIYF
TGTGCCACCAGCACCAGACAGGGAAAATCGGGAAACACCATATATTTT
>NA|TRBJ2-5|TRBV2|NA
CASSSTRVETQYF
TGTGCCAGCAGTAGCACCAGGGTAGAGACCCAGTACTTC
>NA|TRBJ1-3|TRBV7-8|NA
CASSITRGGGNTIYF
TGTGCCAGCAGCATTACGAGGGGGGGTGGAAACACCATATATTTT
>NA|TRBJ1-1|TRBV5-1|NA
CASSLNRPNTEAFF
TGCGCCAGCAGCTTGAACAGGCCGAACACTGAAGCTTTCTTT
>NA|TRBJ1-3|TRBV19|NA
CASSVSTGGGNTIYF
TGTGCCAGTAGTGTATCTACCGGGGGTGGAAACACCATATATTTT
>NA|TRBJ2-1|TRBV7-9|NA
CASRLANEQFF
TGTGCCAGCAGGCTAGCTAATGAGCAGTTCTTC
>few|TRBJ2-3|TRBV6-1|TRBD1
CASSSGQGNTDTQYF
TGTGCCAGCAGTTCCGGACAGGGCAACACAGATACGCAGTATTTT
>NA|TRBJ2-1|TRBV9|NA
CASSVTGSGTNEQFF
TGTGCCAGCAGCGTAACAGGGTCTGGGACGAATGAGCAGTTCTTC
>NA|TRBJ1-6|TRBV7-2|TRBD1
CASSFQGADNSPLHF
TGTGCCAGCAGCTTCCAGGGGGCGGACAATTCACCCCTCCACTTT
>few|TRBJ2-6|TRBV28|NA
CASSLVKGLSGANVLTF
TGTGCCAGCAGTTTAGTTAAGGGACTTTCTGGGGCCAACGTCCTGACTTTC
>NA|TRBJ2-3|TRBV28|TRBD2
CASLSRRSGRGTDTQYF
TGTGCCAGCTTGTCCAGGCGTAGCGGGAGAGGCACAGATACGCAGTATTTT
>NA|TRBJ2-1|TRBV18|TRBD2
CASSRGLAGNEQFF
TGTGCCAGCTCACGGGGACTAGCGGGCAATGAGCAGTTCTTC
>NA|TRBJ2-3|TRBV7-2|TRBD2
CASSPGLGTDTQYF
TGTGCCAGCAGCCCTGGACTAGGTACAGATACGCAGTATTTT
>NA|TRBJ2-3|TRBV2|TRBD1
CASGQAPRTQYF
TGTGCCAGCGGACAGGCGCCTCGGACGCAGTATTTT
>once|TRBJ2-3|TRBV12-5|TRBD1
CASGLVRDGQVRADTQYF
TGTGCTAGTGGTTTGGTCCGCGATGGACAGGTTCGGGCAGATACGCAGTATTTT
>NA|TRBJ1-6|TRBV6-6|NA
CASSYGAGSPLHF
TGTGCCAGCAGTTACGGCGCGGGTTCACCCCTCCACTTT
>NA|TRBJ2-5|TRBV5-4|TRBD2
CASSLYSPLKGLADKETQYF
TGTGCCAGCAGCTTGTATTCTCCACTAAAAGGACTAGCGGATAAAGAGACCCAGTACTTC
>NA|TRBJ2-2|TRBV7-3|NA
CASSRGGGNTGELFF
TGTGCCAGCAGCCGGGGAGGGGGTAACACCGGGGAGCTGTTTTTT
>NA|TRBJ2-7|TRBV7-9|TRBD2
CASSRTSGAHYEQYF
TGTGCCAGCAGTCGCACTAGCGGAGCCCACTACGAGCAGTACTTC
>NA|TRBJ1-1|TRBV6-1|NA
CASSPQGLNTEAFF
TGTGCCAGCAGTCCCCAGGGACTGAACACTGAAGCTTTCTTT
>NA|TRBJ2-5|TRBV5-4|NA
CASSLGQETQYF
TGTGCCAGCAGCTTGGGCCAAGAGACCCAGTACTTC